The entry below gives a single TCR beta chain sequence along with its context. Antigen: not known. The data were taken from a study of cytomegalovirus exposure and HLA in healthy donors. Study background: The roughly 670 first-cohort repertoires shared a platform with the roughly 120 validation repertoires, as reported in a later analysis.

Clones were sequenced by immunoSEQ multiplex PCR, and TCRdb holds only the in-frame ones, with some missing. The sample lists 200,000 or so clones; roughly 84% were seen once. The CDR3 length is 15 residues. The V and J ends lost 3 bases and 5 bases, in that order; junction bases with no gene match: 7. Germline V lookup: CDR1 SGHDT, CDR2 YYEEEE. Study-wide points: Generally TCR sequences proved uncommon, though certain public TCRs appeared in numerous donors. The tendency of first-cohort TCR clusters to co-occur in the 95 to 150 validation repertoires was the finding of a later analysis. In vitro, three CMV-associated chains proved specific for CMV antigens.

The clonotype was recovered from a woman in her 30s in good health and CMV-seropositive. V and J are TRBV5-6 and TRBJ1-5; TRBD1 matches at 8 bases. Sequenced material: PBMCs. As DNA, the CDR3 is TGTGCCAGCAGCTCCGGACAGGGATTGTATCAGCCCCAGCATTTT. Translation gives CASSSGQGLYQPQHF.